Ten or more counts support the clone carrying this TCR beta chain. Its antigen is as yet unknown. cDNA molecules, individually, were tagged with unique molecular identifiers. A single record per CDR3 protein comes from TCRdb applying MiXCR to the 5' RACE reads. Of 25,000 to 35,000 distinct CDR3 sequences detected, over 4% appear once; the ten largest clones hold 2.5% to 3%. The data were taken from a study of early T cells in non-severe SARS-CoV-2 infection. Study details: From unsorted whole blood, bulk RNA was sequenced, and the chains remained unpaired. Study-level results: Private and CD4 specificities were missed by VDJdb matching, which favored anti-spike CD8 responses.

The CDR3 is made up of 12 amino acids. V lost 6 bases to trimming and J lost 4 bases, with 7 bases between them. Per the germline V gene, CDR1 is LNHDA and CDR2 is SQIVND (reference sequence). Sequencing was done on a sample of whole blood. This chain links TRBV19 with TRBJ1-5; D remains ambiguous. This TCR was sampled from an adult who was a healthcare worker with PCR-confirmed SARS-CoV-2 infection or an uninfected control (not recorded which). The CDR3 sequence is CASRDLNQPQHF. DNA of the CDR3: TGTGCCAGTAGGGACCTAAATCAGCCCCAGCATTTT.